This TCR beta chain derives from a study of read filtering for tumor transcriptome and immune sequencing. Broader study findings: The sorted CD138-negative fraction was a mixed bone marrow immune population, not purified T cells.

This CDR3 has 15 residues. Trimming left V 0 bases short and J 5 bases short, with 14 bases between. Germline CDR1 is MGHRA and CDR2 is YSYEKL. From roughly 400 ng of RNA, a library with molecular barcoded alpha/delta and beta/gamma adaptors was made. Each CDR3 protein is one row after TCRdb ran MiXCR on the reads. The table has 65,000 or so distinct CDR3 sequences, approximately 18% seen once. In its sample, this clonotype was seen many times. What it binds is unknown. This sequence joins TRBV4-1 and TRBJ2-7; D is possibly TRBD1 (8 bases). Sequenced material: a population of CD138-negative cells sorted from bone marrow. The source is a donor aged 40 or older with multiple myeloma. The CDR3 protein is CASSQENRGRDEQYF. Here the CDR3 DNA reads TGCGCCAGCAGCCAAGAAAACAGGGGGAGGGACGAGCAGTACTTC.